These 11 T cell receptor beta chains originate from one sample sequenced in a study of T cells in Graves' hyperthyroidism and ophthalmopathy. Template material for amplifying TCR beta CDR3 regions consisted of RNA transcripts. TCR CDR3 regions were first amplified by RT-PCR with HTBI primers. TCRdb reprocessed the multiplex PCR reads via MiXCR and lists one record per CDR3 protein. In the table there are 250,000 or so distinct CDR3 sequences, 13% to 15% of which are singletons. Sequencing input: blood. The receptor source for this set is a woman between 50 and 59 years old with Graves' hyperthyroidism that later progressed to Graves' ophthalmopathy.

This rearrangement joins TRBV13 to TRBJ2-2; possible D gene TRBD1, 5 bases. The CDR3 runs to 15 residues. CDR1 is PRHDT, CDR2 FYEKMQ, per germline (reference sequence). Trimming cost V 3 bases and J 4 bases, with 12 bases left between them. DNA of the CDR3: TGTGCCAGCAGCTTCCCAGGGCATTTCACCGGGGAGCTGTTTTTT. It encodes CASSFPGHFTGELFF.

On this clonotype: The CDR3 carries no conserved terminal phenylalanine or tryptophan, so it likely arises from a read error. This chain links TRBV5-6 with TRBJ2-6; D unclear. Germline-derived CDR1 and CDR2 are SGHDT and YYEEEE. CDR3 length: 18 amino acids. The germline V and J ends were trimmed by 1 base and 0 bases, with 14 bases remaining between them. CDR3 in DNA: TGTGCCAGCAGCTTGTTCCCGAGATCTTTCTCTGGGGCCAACGTCCTGACTTCC. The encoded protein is CASSLFPRSFSGANVLTS.

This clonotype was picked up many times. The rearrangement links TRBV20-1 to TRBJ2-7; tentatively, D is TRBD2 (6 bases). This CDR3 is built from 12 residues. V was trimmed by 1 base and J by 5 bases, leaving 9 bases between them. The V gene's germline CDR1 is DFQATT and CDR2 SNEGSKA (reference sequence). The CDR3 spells CSARGGGNEQYF. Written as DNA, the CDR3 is TGCAGTGCTAGAGGGGGAGGAAACGAGCAGTACTTC.

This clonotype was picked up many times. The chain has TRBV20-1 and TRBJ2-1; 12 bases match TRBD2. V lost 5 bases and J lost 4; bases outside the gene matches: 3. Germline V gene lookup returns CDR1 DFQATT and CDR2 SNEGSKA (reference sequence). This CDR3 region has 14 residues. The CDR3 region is CSAPSGRAYNEQFF. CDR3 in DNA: TGCAGTGCTCCTAGCGGGAGGGCTTACAATGAGCAGTTCTTC.

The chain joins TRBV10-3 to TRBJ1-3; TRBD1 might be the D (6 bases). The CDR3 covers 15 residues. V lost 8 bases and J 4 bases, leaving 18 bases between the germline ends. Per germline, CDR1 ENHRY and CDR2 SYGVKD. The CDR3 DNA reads TGTGCCATCGGCGGGGGCAGCGCCCTCGGAAACACCATATATTTT. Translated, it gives CAIGGGSALGNTIYF.

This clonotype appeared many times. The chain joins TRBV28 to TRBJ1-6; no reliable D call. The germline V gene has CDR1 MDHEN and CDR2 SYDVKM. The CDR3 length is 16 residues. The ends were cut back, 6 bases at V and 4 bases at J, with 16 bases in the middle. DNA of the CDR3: TGTGCCAGCAGCGAAGAATCTTCTTTTTATAATTCACCCCTCCACTTT. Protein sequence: CASSEESSFYNSPLHF.

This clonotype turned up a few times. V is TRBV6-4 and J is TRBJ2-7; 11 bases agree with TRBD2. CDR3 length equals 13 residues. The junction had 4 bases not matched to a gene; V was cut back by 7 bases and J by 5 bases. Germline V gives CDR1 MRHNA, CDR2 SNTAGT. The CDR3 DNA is TGTGCCAGCAATATACTAGCGGGAGACGAGCAGTACTTC. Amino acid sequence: CASNILAGDEQYF.

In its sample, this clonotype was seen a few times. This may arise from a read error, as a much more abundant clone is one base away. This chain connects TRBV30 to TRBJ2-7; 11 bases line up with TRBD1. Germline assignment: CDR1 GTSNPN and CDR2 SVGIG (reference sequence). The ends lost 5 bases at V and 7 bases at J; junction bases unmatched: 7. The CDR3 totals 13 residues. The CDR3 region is CAWEDRGPSEQYF. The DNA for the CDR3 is TGTGCCTGGGAGGACAGGGGGCCGTCAGAGCAGTACTTC.

CDR3 residues: CASSVRLAGGVHEQYF. The CDR3 bases are TGCGCCAGCAGCGTCCGACTAGCGGGAGGCGTCCACGAGCAGTACTTC. The chain couples TRBV4-1 to TRBJ2-7, with TRBD2 matching 13 bases. Losses at the gene ends were 5 bases for V and 5 bases for J; bases not matched to a gene: 9. Germline V CDR1 and CDR2: MGHRA, YSYEKL. The CDR3 is 16 residues long.

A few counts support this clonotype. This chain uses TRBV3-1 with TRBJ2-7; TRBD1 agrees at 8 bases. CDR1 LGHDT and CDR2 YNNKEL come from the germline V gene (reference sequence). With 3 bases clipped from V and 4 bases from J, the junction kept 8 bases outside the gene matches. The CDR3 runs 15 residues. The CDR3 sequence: CASSHTGGEGYEQYF. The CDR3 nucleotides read TGTGCCAGCAGCCACACAGGGGGAGAAGGGTACGAGCAGTACTTC.

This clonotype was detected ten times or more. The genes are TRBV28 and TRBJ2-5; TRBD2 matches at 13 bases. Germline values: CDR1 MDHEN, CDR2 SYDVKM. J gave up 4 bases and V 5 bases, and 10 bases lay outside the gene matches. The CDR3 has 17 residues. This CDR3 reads CASSLRTSGRAGETQYF. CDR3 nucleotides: TGTGCCAGCAGTCTTCGCACTAGCGGGAGGGCAGGAGAGACCCAGTACTTC.